The 26 T cell receptor beta chains below all came from one sample that was sequenced in a study of blood T cell repertoires in COVID-19. Here immunoSEQ multiplex PCR was the method, and the copy in TCRdb shows in-frame clones only, minus some. Of 180,000 or so clones listed, roughly nine tenths were seen once; the top ten hold under 3%. Input material: PBMCs or T cells enriched from blood (not recorded which). The receptors stem from a middle-aged woman with acute COVID-19.

The CDR3 loop is CAWSVRTGTNSPLHF. The CDR3 DNA reads as TGTGCCTGGAGTGTACGGACAGGGACTAATTCACCCCTCCACTTT. V and J are TRBV30 and TRBJ1-6, with 8 bases that match TRBD1. Germline V gene lookup returns CDR1 GTSNPN and CDR2 SVGIG (reference sequence). Losses at the gene ends were 0 bases for V and 6 bases for J; bases not matched to a gene: 4. The CDR3 runs to 15 residues. Looking up the rest from reference TRBV30 and TRBJ1-6 gives the full variable domain: SQTIHQWPATLVQPVGSPLSLECTVEGTSNPNLYWYRQAAGRGLQLLFYSVGIGQISSEVPQNLSASRPQDRQFILSSKKLLLSDSGFYLCAWSVRTGTNSPLHFGNGTRLTVT.

This sequence joins TRBV7-9 and TRBJ1-4, with D possibly matching TRBD1 (6 bases). The germline V gene encodes CDR1 SEHNR and CDR2 FQNEAQ (reference sequence). The CDR3 totals 15 residues. With 3 bases removed from V and 0 bases from J, the gap between germline ends came to 8 bases. For the CDR3, the DNA is TGTGCCAGCAGCTTTCCAGGGGCAACTAATGAAAAACTGTTTTTT. Protein product: CASSFPGATNEKLFF. The full variable domain, rest sourced from reference TRBV7-9 and TRBJ1-4, is DTGVSQNPRHKITKRGQNVTFRCDPISEHNRLYWYRQTLGQGPEFLTYFQNEAQLEKSRLLSDRFSAERPKGSFSTLEIQRTEQGDSAMYLCASSFPGATNEKLFFGSGTQLSVL.

As DNA, the CDR3 is TGTGCCAGCAGCCCCCGCGGGGACACTGAAGCTTTCTTT. Residues: CASSPRGDTEAFF. The chain links TRBV3-1 (or the pseudogene TRBV3-2) to TRBJ1-1; D remains unclear. The ends were cut back, 4 bases at V and 3 bases at J, with 9 bases in the middle. This CDR3 region has 13 residues. The V gene's germline CDR1 is LGHDT and CDR2 YNNKEL (reference sequence).

There are a few counts of this clone. At the DNA level, this CDR3 is encoded by other sequences in the same sample as well. The chain carries TRBV5-1 and TRBJ1-1; TRBD1 is a possible D gene (6 bases). V lost 3 bases to trimming and J lost 4 bases, with 10 bases between them. Germline CDR1 SGHRS, CDR2 YFSETQ. The CDR3 covers 13 residues. CDR3 in amino acids: CASSSDSFTEAFF. The CDR3 nucleotides read TGCGCCAGCAGCTCGGACAGTTTCACTGAAGCTTTCTTT. The full variable domain, rest sourced from reference TRBV5-1 and TRBJ1-1, is KAGVTQTPRYLIKTRGQQVTLSCSPISGHRSVSWYQQTPGQGLQFLFEYFSETQRNKGNFPGRFSGRQFSNSRSEMNVSTLELGDSALYLCASSSDSFTEAFFGQGTRLTVV.

CDR3 nucleotide sequence: TGCGCCAGCAGTCACCGGCCCGGGGTCTTACAAGAGACCCAGTACTTC. Residues: CASSHRPGVLQETQYF. The gene calls are TRBV23-1 and TRBJ2-5; tentatively, D is TRBD2 (5 bases). TRBV23-1 is given ORF status, its function remaining uncertain. V was shortened by 3 bases and J by 2 bases, with 16 bases between the two germline ends. This CDR3 region has 16 residues.

The chain is built from TRBV25-1 and TRBJ2-1; D is perhaps TRBD2 (6 bases). Between the trimmed V and J ends, which lost 5 bases and 0 bases, there was a span of 11 bases. The CDR3 is 15 residues long. Germline V gives CDR1 MGHDK, CDR2 SYGVNS. The CDR3 sequence: CASSPSVGSYNEQFF. CDR3 DNA sequence: TGTGCCAGCAGTCCTAGCGTAGGCTCCTACAATGAGCAGTTCTTC. The full variable domain, rest sourced from reference TRBV25-1 and TRBJ2-1, is EADIYQTPRYLVIGTGKKITLECSQTMGHDKMYWYQQDPGMELHLIHYSYGVNSTEKGDLSSESTVSRIRTEHFPLTLESARPSHTSQYLCASSPSVGSYNEQFFGPGTRLTVL.

The CDR3 DNA is TGTGCCAGCAGCTCCCTCAACCCCCTAGCGGAGGACACAGATACGCAGTATTTT. Translated, it gives CASSSLNPLAEDTDTQYF. The genes are TRBV7-2 and TRBJ2-3; TRBD2 aligns across 7 bases. CDR1 SGHTA and CDR2 FQGNSA come from the germline V gene. The V segment lost 4 bases and the J segment 2 bases; nucleotides outside the gene matches: 15. There are 18 residues in the CDR3.

The genes are TRBV28 and TRBJ1-1; D perhaps matches TRBD1 (6 bases). The CDR3 contains 13 residues. The V end lost 4 bases, the J end lost 4 bases, and 10 bases lay between the germline ends. Per the germline V gene, CDR1 is MDHEN and CDR2 is SYDVKM. CDR3 sequence (DNA): TGTGCCAGCAGTTCCACAGGGATCACTGAAGCTTTCTTT. Its protein is CASSSTGITEAFF.

The chain employs TRBV6-6 and TRBJ1-6; 7 nucleotides line up with TRBD1. V shed 5 bases, J shed 7 bases, and the junction held 14 bases outside the gene matches. Germline V gives CDR1 MNHNY, CDR2 SVGAGI (reference sequence). This CDR3 has 17 residues. CDR3 residues: CASSPQSGTEKNSPLHF. The CDR3 DNA sequence: TGTGCCAGCAGTCCACAGTCCGGGACAGAAAAAAATTCACCCCTCCACTTT.

This sequence joins TRBV12-5 and TRBJ1-5; D remains ambiguous. V dropped 4 bases and J dropped 0 bases, with 10 bases sitting between them. The CDR3 loop spans 15 amino acids. Germline lookup yields CDR1 LGHNT and CDR2 FRNRAP. DNA for the CDR3: TGTGCTAGTGGTTCAAATCCCTATAGCAATCAGCCCCAGCATTTT. Its translation: CASGSNPYSNQPQHF.

The J gene is TRBJ1-5, the V gene TRBV19, with 9 bases identical to TRBD1. Germline values: CDR1 LNHDA, CDR2 SQIVND (reference sequence). This CDR3 has 16 amino acids. The trim removed 6 bases at V and 4 bases at J, leaving 10 bases unmatched. In DNA form, the CDR3 reads TGTGCCAGTAGAATTGGGACAGGGAAAGCAAATCAGCCCCAGCATTTT. It yields the protein CASRIGTGKANQPQHF.

Points on this clone: Other DNA sequences from this sample encode an identical CDR3 as well. The V gene is TRBV5-1, the J gene TRBJ2-3, with a weak D call TRBD2 (5 bases). The V gene lost 0 bases and the J gene lost 1 base, with 9 bases spanning the gap. The germline gives CDR1 SGHRS, CDR2 YFSETQ. The CDR3 has 15 residues. The chain's CDR3 is CASSLAGIGTDTQYF. The CDR3, as DNA: TGCGCCAGCAGCTTGGCGGGGATTGGCACAGATACGCAGTATTTT.

The rearrangement joins TRBV18 to TRBJ1-5; no definite D call. The CDR3 loop spans 17 amino acids. Trimming removed 8 bases at V and 0 bases at J, with 20 bases between. The V gene's germline CDR1 is KGHSH and CDR2 LQKENI. The DNA for the CDR3 is TGTGCCAGCACGCCGGGAGAGGGTCCGAATAGCAATCAGCCCCAGCATTTT. Translated: CASTPGEGPNSNQPQHF. The entire variable domain, with the rest obtained from reference TRBV18 and TRBJ1-5, is as follows: NAGVMQNPRHLVRRRGQEARLRCSPMKGHSHVYWYRQLPEEGLKFMVYLQKENIIDESGMPKERFSAEFPKEGPSILRIQQVVRGDSAAYFCASTPGEGPNSNQPQHFGDGTRLSIL.

The gene calls are TRBV6-5 and TRBJ1-1; D ambiguous. V was shortened by 6 bases and J by 5 bases, with 16 bases between the two germline ends. This CDR3 has 14 amino acids. CDR1 MNHEY and CDR2 SVGAGI come from the germline V gene. The CDR3 DNA follows: TGTGCCAGCAGATTCAATACCCCGGGGACTGAAGCTTTCTTT. It specifies CASRFNTPGTEAFF.

The chain joins TRBV6-9 to TRBJ2-7, with 7 bases aligning to TRBD2. Germline values: CDR1 MNHGY, CDR2 SVAAGI. This CDR3 comprises 18 residues. After removal of 2 bases from V and 3 bases from J, the junction contained 16 bases not matched to a gene. The DNA for the CDR3 is TGTGCCAGCAGTTATGCGGTCGGATATAGGGGCGGGGGCTACGAGCAGTACTTC. Protein product: CASSYAVGYRGGGYEQYF.

The chain has TRBV30 and TRBJ2-7; D might be TRBD2 (6 bases). The CDR3 is made up of 13 amino acids. The V end lost 1 base, the J end lost 8 bases, and 15 bases lay between the germline ends. The germline gives CDR1 GTSNPN, CDR2 SVGIG (reference sequence). Here the CDR3 reads CAWSGAERVKQYF. CDR3 DNA sequence: TGTGCCTGGAGTGGTGCTGAGCGGGTAAAGCAGTACTTC.

V gene TRBV4-1 combines with J gene TRBJ1-6; D perhaps matches TRBD1 (5 bases). The CDR3 contains 18 residues. Per the germline V gene, CDR1 is MGHRA and CDR2 is YSYEKL. V shed 4 bases and J shed 4 bases, with 20 bases lying between them. The DNA for the CDR3 is TGCGCCAGCAGCCCGTACGGGACTCCTGAAACTTATAATTCACCCCTCCACTTT. Amino acids: CASSPYGTPETYNSPLHF.

This rearrangement joins TRBV19 to TRBJ1-4, with D perhaps TRBD1 (6 bases). Germline V gene lookup returns CDR1 LNHDA and CDR2 SQIVND (reference sequence). This CDR3 contains 16 residues. V lost 0 bases and J 5 bases, leaving 13 bases between the germline ends. The DNA of the CDR3 is TGTGCCAGTAGTATAGATCTCGGCCAGGGGAATGAAAAACTGTTTTTT. Protein: CASSIDLGQGNEKLFF. The complete variable domain, with remaining parts taken from reference TRBV19 and TRBJ1-4, reads DGGITQSPKYLFRKEGQNVTLSCEQNLNHDAMYWYRQDPGQGLRLIYYSQIVNDFQKGDIAEGYSVSREKKESFPLTVTSAQKNPTAFYLCASSIDLGQGNEKLFFGSGTQLSVL.

The chain carries TRBV7-8 and TRBJ1-1; perhaps TRBD1 as D (6 bases). CDR1 SGHVS and CDR2 FQNEAQ come from the germline V gene. The CDR3 spans 15 residues. V was shortened by 2 bases and J by 6 bases, with 16 bases between the two germline ends. CDR3 nucleotides: TGTGCCAGCAGCTTAACGGCAGGGGATTGGCCTGAAGCTTTCTTT. Its protein product is CASSLTAGDWPEAFF.

This chain uses TRBV7-9 with TRBJ1-2, with TRBD1 identical over 7 bases. Trimming removed 8 bases from V and 3 bases from J; junction bases left unmatched: 12. The CDR3 sequence is 15 residues long. Germline V gene data show CDR1 as SEHNR and CDR2 as FQNEAQ (reference sequence). The DNA for the CDR3 is TGTGCCAGCCGTAATATGGAGGGGGCGGACTATGGCTACACCTTC. It translates to CASRNMEGADYGYTF. The complete variable domain, with remaining parts taken from reference TRBV7-9 and TRBJ1-2, reads DTGVSQNPRHKITKRGQNVTFRCDPISEHNRLYWYRQTLGQGPEFLTYFQNEAQLEKSRLLSDRFSAERPKGSFSTLEIQRTEQGDSAMYLCASRNMEGADYGYTFGSGTRLTVV.

The V and J genes are TRBV7-2 and TRBJ2-3; 7 nucleotides line up with TRBD2. The J segment lost 4 bases and the V segment lost 1 base, leaving 8 bases of the junction unmatched. CDR3 length: 16 residues. The germline gives CDR1 SGHTA, CDR2 FQGNSA. CDR3 DNA sequence: TGTGCCAGCAGCTTAGAATGGGGGGAGGGCCCAGATACGCAGTATTTT. Protein product: CASSLEWGEGPDTQYF. The full variable domain, with the rest looked up from reference TRBV7-2 and TRBJ2-3, is GAGVSQSPSNKVTEKGKDVELRCDPISGHTALYWYRQSLGQGLEFLIYFQGNSAPDKSGLPSDRFSAERTGGSVSTLTIQRTQQEDSAVYLCASSLEWGEGPDTQYFGPGTRLTVL.

The chain joins TRBV9 to TRBJ1-4; D not certain. With 0 bases removed from V and 7 bases from J, the gap between germline ends came to 7 bases. In germline, CDR1 is SGDLS, CDR2 YYNGEE. This CDR3 region has 13 residues. The CDR3 region is CASSVDEGEKLFF. CDR3 in DNA: TGTGCCAGCAGCGTAGATGAGGGTGAAAAACTGTTTTTT.

The rearrangement uses TRBV18 and TRBJ1-2; no reliable D call. Trimming left V 3 bases short and J 2 bases short, with 7 bases between. Germline V gene lookup returns CDR1 KGHSH and CDR2 LQKENI. The CDR3 is made up of 13 amino acids. The DNA for the CDR3 is TGTGCCAGCTCACCGGACTCCAACTATGGCTACACCTTC. Its protein is CASSPDSNYGYTF.

The genes are TRBV6-4 and TRBJ1-5, with TRBD1 matching 7 bases. CDR3 length: 16 amino acids. Germline CDR1 is MRHNA and CDR2 is SNTAGT. With V trimmed by 2 bases and J by 1 base, 5 bases remained unmatched. The CDR3 reads CASSDTGVRSNQPQHF. The CDR3 DNA reads as TGTGCCAGCAGTGACACAGGGGTTAGGAGCAATCAGCCCCAGCATTTT.

In this sample, this clone turned up a few times. The CDR3 nucleotides read TGTGCCAGCAGCCGTAAGGGGGATTACAATGAGCAGTTCTTC. It is translated as CASSRKGDYNEQFF. This chain joins TRBV7-9 and TRBJ2-1, with D possibly being TRBD1 (6 bases). Per germline, CDR1 SEHNR and CDR2 FQNEAQ (reference sequence). The CDR3 contains 14 residues. Trimming shortened V by 5 bases and J by 4 bases, and 12 bases separated the two germline ends.

The chain combines TRBV6-5 with TRBJ1-2, with TRBD1 matching over 9 bases. Germline CDR1 and CDR2: MNHEY and SVGAGI. This CDR3 is built from 15 residues. Trimming at V came to 6 bases and at J to 4 bases, leaving 9 bases not matched to a gene. The CDR3, as DNA: TGTGCCAGCAGACAAAACAGGGGGCGTTCCTATGGCTACACCTTC. It specifies CASRQNRGRSYGYTF.